This T cell receptor beta chain was recovered during a study of blood T cell repertoires in COVID-19. Overall study: Samples came from the United States, Italy and Spain, spanning acute and convalescent COVID-19. From T cells, B-cell-depleted T cells, or PBMCs came the material, which was cDNA or gDNA.

Original processing methods: Nucleated cell number was recorded as an estimate derived from reference gene primer amplification. TCRdb keeps only in-frame clones here, not all; method: immunoSEQ multiplex PCR. V, J and clone size were drawn from that table, and D and trimming were deduced from the DNA. The sample contains 140,000 or so clones, 88% of which appear only once. Germline CDR1 SQVTM, CDR2 ANQGSEA. Trimming removed 6 bases at V and 5 bases at J, with 20 bases between. The CDR3 is made up of 15 amino acids. Patients from Seattle were sampled longitudinally, starting during active infection. Sequences were obtained from peripheral blood. This sequence joins TRBV29-1 and TRBJ1-5, with a tentative D call TRBD1 (6 bases). The clonotype was recovered from a human donor with COVID-19, enrolled during active disease. The donor label of this sample is uncertain. The CDR3 nucleotides are TGCAGCGTGTCTTCCGGGGACACCCTTTATCAGCCCCAGCATTTT. This encodes CSVSSGDTLYQPQHF.